These 13 T cell receptor beta chains share one sample of origin, sequenced in a study of lymphopenia after photon versus proton radiotherapy. The assay was immunoSEQ multiplex PCR, and TCRdb's table has in-frame clones only and misses some. The sample records approximately 65,000 clones, 87% being singletons. Specimen: peripheral blood, collected from a patient treated with proton-based radiotherapy. These receptors were obtained from a man older than 75 with esophageal cancer.

This clone was recorded only once. The chain's CDR3 is CASSQAQGYEQYF. The CDR3, as DNA: TGCGCCAGCAGCCAAGCGCAGGGTTACGAGCAGTACTTC. This sequence joins TRBV4-3 and TRBJ2-7; D may be TRBD1 (5 bases). Trimming pared 1 base from V and 4 bases from J, leaving 8 bases between. CDR1 is LGHNA and CDR2 is YSLEER in the germline V gene. This CDR3 is 13 amino acids long.

The chain has TRBV6-5 and TRBJ2-7; TRBD2 might be the D (7 bases). CDR3 length equals 14 residues. With 6 bases removed from V and 3 bases from J, the gap between germline ends came to 15 bases. The germline CDR1 and CDR2 sequences are MNHEY and SVGAGI. CDR3 nucleotides: TGTGCCAGCAGATCTCTGCGGGGGCTCTACGAGCAGTACTTC. This codes for CASRSLRGLYEQYF.

The chain uses TRBV5-1 and TRBJ1-1; possibly TRBD1 for D (5 bases). The ends were cut back, 1 base at V and 3 bases at J, with 13 bases in the middle. This CDR3 contains 15 residues. Germline V gene data show CDR1 as SGHRS and CDR2 as YFSETQ. The chain's CDR3 is CASSLYLMGDTEAFF. CDR3 sequence (DNA): TGCGCCAGCAGCTTGTATCTAATGGGGGACACTGAAGCTTTCTTT.

The chain recombines TRBV4-3 with TRBJ2-7; D might be TRBD2 (6 bases). The length of the CDR3 is 15 residues. Germline CDR1 and CDR2: LGHNA and YSLEER. The V end was cut by 4 bases, the J end by 8 bases, with 21 bases between. The CDR3 loop reads CASSLRLGGGLKQYF. CDR3 coding DNA: TGCGCCAGCAGCCTAAGGCTGGGGGGTGGCCTTAAGCAGTACTTC.

The chain combines TRBV7-8 with TRBJ2-7; D might be TRBD2 (6 bases). The CDR3 contains 16 residues. Trimming shortened V by 1 base and J by 8 bases, and 21 bases separated the two germline ends. From germline, CDR1 is SGHVS and CDR2 FQNEAQ. The CDR3 reads CASSLDSGLGFRQQYF. Here the CDR3 DNA reads TGTGCCAGCAGCTTAGACTCGGGACTCGGCTTTAGGCAGCAGTACTTC. Based on the CDR3 plus reference TRBV7-8 and TRBJ2-7, the full variable domain is GAGVSQSPRYKVAKRGQDVALRCDPISGHVSLFWYQQALGQGPEFLTYFQNEAQLDKSGLPSDRFFAERPEGSVSTLKIQRTQQEDSAVYLCASSLDSGLGFRQQYFGPGTRLTVT.

The V call is TRBV6-5, the J call TRBJ1-6, with 7 bases identical to TRBD1. In germline, CDR1 is MNHEY, CDR2 SVGAGI. The ends lost 6 bases at V and 9 bases at J; junction bases unmatched: 2. The length of the CDR3 is 12 residues. The CDR3 here is CASRTGSSPLHF. The CDR3 DNA reads as TGTGCCAGCAGGACAGGGTCTTCACCCCTCCACTTT.

V usage is TRBV4-1 and J usage is TRBJ2-7, with TRBD1 matching 7 bases. The CDR3 totals 14 residues. Germline CDR1 is MGHRA and CDR2 is YSYEKL. With V trimmed by 4 bases and J by 6 bases, 9 bases remained unmatched. In DNA form, the CDR3 reads TGCGCCAGCAGCCTAGGGGACAGCAACATCGAGCAGTACTTC. Translated: CASSLGDSNIEQYF.

The chain recombines TRBV10-1 with TRBJ2-3, with 9 positions matching TRBD2. CDR3 size: 14 residues. With V trimmed by 5 bases and J by 4 bases, 4 bases remained unmatched. Germline V gene data show CDR1 as WNHNN and CDR2 as SYGVQD (reference sequence). CDR3 sequence: CASSISGRPDTQYF. CDR3 coding DNA: TGCGCCAGCAGTATCAGCGGGAGGCCAGATACGCAGTATTTT.

This chain uses TRBV5-4 with TRBJ2-3; no reliable D call. Trimming shortened V by 0 bases and J by 0 bases, and 11 bases separated the two germline ends. The CDR3 covers 16 residues. Germline V gives CDR1 SGHNT, CDR2 YYREEE (reference sequence). CDR3: CASSLAVSASTDTQYF. CDR3 DNA: TGTGCCAGCAGCTTGGCCGTCAGCGCTAGCACAGATACGCAGTATTTT.

The chain combines TRBV5-6 with TRBJ2-7, with D hard to call. The V gene lost 3 bases and the J gene lost 3 bases, with 4 bases spanning the gap. The CDR3 runs to 11 residues. Per germline, CDR1 SGHDT and CDR2 YYEEEE. CDR3 nucleotides: TGTGCCAGCAGCTCATTCTACGAGCAGTACTTC. This codes for CASSSFYEQYF. Drawing the rest from reference TRBV5-6 and TRBJ2-7, the complete variable domain is DAGVTQSPTHLIKTRGQQVTLRCSPKSGHDTVSWYQQALGQGPQFIFQYYEEEERQRGNFPDRFSGHQFPNYSSELNVNALLLGDSALYLCASSSFYEQYFGPGTRLTVT.

The V call is TRBV7-2, the J call TRBJ2-3; tentatively, D is TRBD2 (7 bases). Germline loops: CDR1 SGHTA, CDR2 FQGNSA. The CDR3 consists of 15 residues. Trimming removed 7 bases at V and 5 bases at J, with 19 bases between. The CDR3, as DNA: TGTGCCAGCACTGGTCAGTTAAGGGGGGGAGATACGCAGTATTTT. The encoded protein is CASTGQLRGGDTQYF.

The CDR3 coding sequence is TGTGCCAGCAGCTTATTGGTAAGCGGGGCCGCACGAGATACGCAGTATTTT. Residues: CASSLLVSGAARDTQYF. The V gene is TRBV11-2, the J gene TRBJ2-3, with 7 bases aligning to TRBD2. V gave up 2 bases and J gave up 5 bases; unmatched junction bases: 13. Germline V gives CDR1 SGHAT, CDR2 FQNNGV. This CDR3 region has 17 residues.

The chain couples TRBV19 to TRBJ2-1; 8 nucleotides match TRBD2. Germline lookup yields CDR1 LNHDA and CDR2 SQIVND (reference sequence). This CDR3 is built from 14 residues. With V trimmed by 6 bases and J by 6 bases, 7 bases remained unmatched. The CDR3 protein is CASRRRLATNEQFF. CDR3 nucleotide sequence: TGTGCCAGTAGGCGTAGACTAGCGACCAATGAGCAGTTCTTC.